This is a list of T cell receptor beta chains from one sample in a study of siplizumab effects on memory and regulatory T cells. Sequencing used immunoSEQ multiplex PCR; TCRdb keeps in-frame clones, though not all of them. The sample records 100,000 or so clones, more than 85% being singletons. Source material: CD4+ T cells sorted from blood. These receptors were obtained from a human donor in good health. Some clones in this sample may be carry-over from other donors' samples. The CDR3 runs from the conserved cysteine through the conserved F or W.

V: TRBV7-2; J: TRBJ1-3; CDR3: CASSLAGVGNTIYF
V: TRBV5-1; J: TRBJ2-4; CDR3: CASSHDDRVGNIQYF
V: TRBV7-3; J: TRBJ2-1; CDR3: CASSLSHGGQFF
V: TRBV18; J: TRBJ2-7; CDR3: CASSPQGKSYEQYF
V: TRBV6-6; J: TRBJ1-5; CDR3: CASRRGPEQPQHF
V: TRBV7-9; J: TRBJ2-7; CDR3: CASSPGTGAYEQYF
V: TRBV7-8; J: NA; CDR3: CASSPLAGGLEQYF
V: TRBV19; J: TRBJ2-3; CDR3: CASSSAGDTDTQYF
V: TRBV9; J: TRBJ1-4; CDR3: CASSVGWANEKLFF
V: TRBV2; J: TRBJ2-7; CDR3: CASSGGTGSLVEQYF
V: TRBV29-1; J: TRBJ2-3; CDR3: CSASGTDTQYF
V: TRBV11-2; J: TRBJ2-5; CDR3: CASSQRTSGMSETQYF
V: TRBV6-5; J: TRBJ2-4; CDR3: CASSYTTGDRIQYF
V: TRBV18; J: TRBJ2-7; CDR3: CASSPSTTTYEQYF
V: TRBV5-1; J: TRBJ2-7; CDR3: CASSLGGANYEQYF
V: TRBV14; J: TRBJ2-7; CDR3: CASSQDAGMREQYF
V: TRBV2; J: TRBJ2-1; CDR3: CASRLSVLGSYNEQFF
V: TRBV28; J: TRBJ1-3; CDR3: CASSLPHRGNTIYF
V: TRBV27; J: TRBJ1-2; CDR3: CASSLSAENNYGYTF
V: TRBV7-3; J: TRBJ2-3; CDR3: CASSTGTGADTQYF
V: TRBV18; J: TRBJ1-5; CDR3: CASSPGDQPQHF
V: TRBV18; J: TRBJ1-5; CDR3: CASSPPGQGNQPQHF
V: TRBV2; J: TRBJ2-3; CDR3: CASRLSPTDTQYF
V: TRBV6-5; J: TRBJ1-5; CDR3: CASSYSSNQPQHF
V: TRBV19; J: TRBJ1-1; CDR3: CATQKGDRYTEAFF
V: TRBV5-1; J: TRBJ2-3; CDR3: CASSFGLAGDDTQYF
V: TRBV4-1; J: TRBJ1-5; CDR3: CASSQEAPRGDLYQPQHF
V: TRBV7-8; J: TRBJ2-1; CDR3: CASSFGYRTGNEQFF